One sample yielded the 10 T cell receptor beta chains listed below, sequenced in a study of shared clonotypes between healthy human individuals. Sequencing used immunoSEQ multiplex PCR; TCRdb keeps in-frame clones, though not all of them. The table includes over 2 million clones, 85% to 95% detected once. The sequenced sample was naive CD4+ T cells from PBMCs. The subset here: CD45RA+ positively selected. These receptors all come from a man aged 18 to 35 in good health. Some clones in this sample may be carry-over from other donors' samples.

This chain connects TRBV30 to TRBJ1-1; 7 nucleotides line up with TRBD1. The CDR3 contains 15 residues. Trimming took 0 bases from V and 5 from J; bases not matched to a gene: 9. CDR1 GTSNPN and CDR2 SVGIG come from the germline V gene (reference sequence). As DNA, the CDR3 is TGTGCCTGGAGTGTGCTAGGGGGCGCGGGGACTGAAGCTTTCTTT. Amino acids: CAWSVLGGAGTEAFF. Complete variable domain (other parts from reference TRBV30 and TRBJ1-1): SQTIHQWPATLVQPVGSPLSLECTVEGTSNPNLYWYRQAAGRGLQLLFYSVGIGQISSEVPQNLSASRPQDRQFILSSKKLLLSDSGFYLCAWSVLGGAGTEAFFGQGTRLTVV.

The chain employs TRBV28 and TRBJ2-7; D gene ambiguous. V was clipped by 3 bases and J by 0 bases, with 9 bases between them. This CDR3 is 14 amino acids long. Germline-derived CDR1 and CDR2 are MDHEN and SYDVKM. The CDR3 DNA follows: TGTGCCAGCAGTTTCGCGGCGGCCTCCTACGAGCAGTACTTC. Encoded protein: CASSFAAASYEQYF.

V and J are TRBV5-1 and TRBJ1-4; 7 bases align to TRBD1. With V trimmed by 4 bases and J by 2 bases, 2 bases remained unmatched. CDR1 and CDR2 from the germline V gene are SGHRS and YFSETQ. The CDR3 sequence is 14 residues long. CDR3 amino acids: CASSTTGTNEKLFF. CDR3 in DNA: TGCGCCAGCAGCACGACAGGGACTAATGAAAAACTGTTTTTT.

V gene TRBV2 combines with J gene TRBJ1-2; TRBD1 matches 7 bases. V trimming: 5 bases; J trimming: 5 bases; junction bases outside the gene matches: 11. This CDR3 has 15 amino acids. Germline values: CDR1 SNHLY, CDR2 FYNNEI. CDR3 amino acids: CASSPRRQGVYGYTF. The DNA of the CDR3 is TGTGCCAGCAGTCCCCGCCGACAGGGCGTTTATGGCTACACCTTC.

This clone showed up just once. This chain links TRBV6-5 with TRBJ1-1, with D hard to call. V was clipped by 3 bases and J by 3 bases, with 8 bases between them. Per the germline V gene, CDR1 is MNHEY and CDR2 is SVGAGI. There are 13 residues in the CDR3. In DNA, the CDR3 is TGTGCCAGCAGTTATTGGAGGGACACTGAAGCTTTCTTT. It encodes CASSYWRDTEAFF.

The V call is TRBV28, the J call TRBJ2-7, with TRBD1 matching over 10 bases. CDR1 and CDR2 (germline): MDHEN, SYDVKM. Trimming took 6 bases from V and 3 from J; bases not matched to a gene: 8. The CDR3 spans 15 residues. For the CDR3, the DNA is TGTGCCAGCAGCCGGGGGGGGACAGGGGACTACGAGCAGTACTTC. This encodes CASSRGGTGDYEQYF.

The V call is TRBV15, the J call TRBJ1-2, with 9 bases lining up with TRBD1. CDR3 length: 13 residues. The ends lost 6 bases at V and 5 bases at J; junction bases unmatched: 4. Germline V gene lookup returns CDR1 LNHNV and CDR2 YYDKDF (reference sequence). The CDR3 protein is CATRGQGGYGYTF. DNA of the CDR3: TGTGCCACCAGGGGACAGGGAGGTTATGGCTACACCTTC.

The chain links TRBV7-3 to TRBJ2-2; the D gene could be TRBD1 or TRBD2 (5 bases each). The germline V and J ends were trimmed by 5 bases and 4 bases, with 14 bases remaining between them. The CDR3 loop spans 15 amino acids. Germline CDR1 SGHTA, CDR2 FQGTGA. The CDR3 DNA sequence: TGTGCCAGCAGCCTGGGAATTGGGGGCACCGGGGAGCTGTTTTTT. It translates to CASSLGIGGTGELFF.

V usage is TRBV5-1 and J usage is TRBJ2-5; 7 nucleotides align to TRBD1. The V and J ends lost 2 bases and 1 base, in that order; junction bases with no gene match: 2. This CDR3 is 14 amino acids long. Looked up from germline, CDR1 is SGHRS and CDR2 is YFSETQ. CDR3 region: CASSFDRAQETQYF. For the CDR3, the DNA is TGCGCCAGCAGCTTTGACAGGGCCCAAGAGACCCAGTACTTC.

The CDR3 sequence: CASSLEEGDSPLHF. CDR3 DNA: TGTGCCAGCAGCTTGGAGGAGGGCGATTCACCCCTCCACTTT. The V gene is TRBV5-6, the J gene TRBJ1-6; D remains ambiguous. The CDR3 is 14 amino acids. CDR1 and CDR2 from the germline V gene are SGHDT and YYEEEE. V gave up 0 bases and J gave up 8 bases, with 9 bases separating them. The full variable domain, completed using reference TRBV5-6 and TRBJ1-6, is DAGVTQSPTHLIKTRGQQVTLRCSPKSGHDTVSWYQQALGQGPQFIFQYYEEEERQRGNFPDRFSGHQFPNYSSELNVNALLLGDSALYLCASSLEEGDSPLHFGNGTRLTVT.